The 32 T cell receptor beta chains presented below share a single source sample, sequenced in a study of shared clonotypes between healthy human individuals. The protocol was immunoSEQ multiplex PCR, while the TCRdb copy is restricted to in-frame clones and leaves out a portion. The sample includes 500,000 or so clones, 90% to 96% of them seen just once. What was sequenced was naive CD4+ T cells sorted from blood. The subset here: CD45RA+ positively selected. These receptors all come from a woman aged 25 to 39 in good health.

This clone occurred once. The identical CDR3 is also encoded by other nucleotide sequences in the sample. The gene calls are TRBV5-1 and TRBJ1-1; 10 nucleotides line up with TRBD1. This CDR3 has 14 amino acids. Germline lookup yields CDR1 SGHRS and CDR2 YFSETQ. V lost 2 bases to trimming and J lost 3 bases; unmatched junction nucleotides: 1. The CDR3 sequence is CASSFGTGDTEAFF. CDR3 nucleotide sequence: TGCGCCAGCAGCTTTGGGACAGGGGACACTGAAGCTTTCTTT.

The chain recombines TRBV2 with TRBJ1-5, with D possibly TRBD1 on 6 matching bases. CDR3 length: 15 residues. Germline assignment: CDR1 SNHLY and CDR2 FYNNEI. V gave up 6 bases and J gave up 4 bases, with 16 bases separating them. The CDR3 DNA reads as TGTGCCAGCAGAAGACAGGAGGGGCGAAATCAGCCCCAGCATTTT. Residues: CASRRQEGRNQPQHF.

J is TRBJ2-2 and V is TRBV9; TRBD1 is a possible D gene (6 bases). Germline assignment: CDR1 SGDLS and CDR2 YYNGEE. V was shortened by 5 bases and J by 4 bases, with 9 bases between the two germline ends. The CDR3 sequence is 13 residues long. The CDR3 protein is CASRKQGTGELFF. In DNA form, the CDR3 reads TGTGCCAGCAGAAAACAGGGCACCGGGGAGCTGTTTTTT.

The chain joins TRBV5-6 to TRBJ1-5; no firm D call. This CDR3 has 13 residues. V was trimmed by 4 bases and J by 3 bases, leaving 8 bases between them. CDR1 is SGHDT, CDR2 YYEEEE, per germline. In DNA form, the CDR3 reads TGTGCCAGCAGCCTCTTTAACAATCAGCCCCAGCATTTT. It yields the protein CASSLFNNQPQHF.

With respect to this clone: The germline gene is not matched at one end of the junction; a read error may be the cause. The CDR3 nucleotides are TGTGCCAGCAGCTACTCGGGGAGGGGCACTGAAGCTTTCTTT. Translation: CASSYSGRGTEAFF. The chain carries TRBV6-6 and TRBJ1-1, with D perhaps TRBD1 (5 bases). The CDR3 extends over 14 amino acids. From germline, CDR1 is MNHNY and CDR2 SVGAGI (reference sequence).

The rearrangement joins TRBV14 to TRBJ2-7, with 8 bases identical to TRBD1. CDR1 and CDR2 (germline): SGHDN, FVKESK. The trim removed 0 bases at V and 5 bases at J, leaving 6 bases unmatched. CDR3 length: 15 residues. The CDR3 loop reads CASSQEARGLDEQYF. CDR3 nucleotide sequence: TGTGCCAGCAGCCAAGAGGCCAGGGGGCTTGACGAGCAGTACTTC. Together with reference TRBV14 and TRBJ2-7, the CDR3 gives the full variable domain: EAGVTQFPSHSVIEKGQTVTLRCDPISGHDNLYWYRRVMGKEIKFLLHFVKESKQDESGMPNNRFLAERTGGTYSTLKVQPAELEDSGVYFCASSQEARGLDEQYFGPGTRLTVT.

The V and J genes are TRBV6-6 and TRBJ2-7, with 7 bases matching TRBD1. The CDR3 is 14 amino acids. Losses at the gene ends were 5 bases for V and 5 bases for J; bases not matched to a gene: 9. From germline, CDR1 is MNHNY and CDR2 SVGAGI (reference sequence). The chain's CDR3 is CASSLVTGIHEQYF. As DNA, the CDR3 is TGTGCCAGCAGTCTCGTGACAGGGATCCACGAGCAGTACTTC.

The rearrangement joins TRBV18 to TRBJ1-1; D might be TRBD1 (5 bases). The germline CDR1 and CDR2 sequences are KGHSH and LQKENI. V lost 2 bases and J 6 bases, leaving 13 bases between the germline ends. The CDR3 covers 14 residues. The CDR3 region is CASSPGSRGSEAFF. In DNA form, the CDR3 reads TGTGCCAGCTCACCAGGTAGTCGGGGCTCTGAAGCTTTCTTT.

The J gene is TRBJ2-2, the V gene TRBV23-1, with 12 bases lining up with TRBD2. TRBV23-1 is flagged as an ORF with uncertain function. The CDR3 is 18 amino acids. Unmatched junction bases numbered 6, after V lost 0 bases and J lost 4 bases. CDR3 nucleotides: TGCGCCAGCAGTCAATCGGGGGGACTAGCGGGCTGCACCGGGGAGCTGTTTTTT. Amino acid sequence: CASSQSGGLAGCTGELFF.

The chain has TRBV11-2 and TRBJ2-2; 8 nucleotides agree with TRBD2. V dropped 8 bases and J dropped 5; count of bases not matched to a gene: 4. The CDR3 is 13 residues long. Germline V gene sequence: CDR1 SGHAT, CDR2 FQNNGV. The CDR3: CASSRLATGELFF. As DNA, the CDR3 is TGTGCCAGCTCTAGACTAGCGACCGGGGAGCTGTTTTTT.

V and J are TRBV18 and TRBJ2-7; 7 bases fit TRBD1. V shed 3 bases, J shed 0 bases, and the junction held 5 bases outside the gene matches. The length of the CDR3 is 15 residues. The germline CDR1 and CDR2 sequences are KGHSH and LQKENI. CDR3 DNA: TGTGCCAGCTCACCTTTCGACAGGGCCTCCTACGAGCAGTACTTC. Translated: CASSPFDRASYEQYF. Full variable domain (rest looked up from reference TRBV18 and TRBJ2-7): NAGVMQNPRHLVRRRGQEARLRCSPMKGHSHVYWYRQLPEEGLKFMVYLQKENIIDESGMPKERFSAEFPKEGPSILRIQQVVRGDSAAYFCASSPFDRASYEQYFGPGTRLTVT.

The rearrangement links TRBV29-1 to TRBJ2-1, with D possibly being TRBD1 or TRBD2 (5 bases each). The CDR3 runs to 14 residues. V lost 5 bases and J 0 bases, leaving 11 bases between the germline ends. Germline CDR1 reads SQVTM; CDR2 reads ANQGSEA. This CDR3 reads CSVRGTSSYNEQFF. The DNA for the CDR3 is TGCAGCGTTAGAGGGACGAGCTCCTACAATGAGCAGTTCTTC.

The CDR3 region is CASRTGFYSYNEQFF. Written as DNA, the CDR3 is TGTGCCAGCCGGACAGGCTTTTACTCCTACAATGAGCAGTTCTTC. The V call is TRBV28, the J call TRBJ2-1; TRBD1 matches 7 bases. V shed 8 bases and J 0 bases; nucleotides not matched to a gene: 7. From germline, CDR1 is MDHEN and CDR2 SYDVKM. CDR3 length equals 15 residues.

The chain is built from TRBV5-8 and TRBJ2-7; 10 positions agree with TRBD1. Germline V gene data show CDR1 as SGHTS and CDR2 as YDEGEE. V was pared by 7 bases and J by 2 bases, with 9 bases of the junction left unmatched. The CDR3 covers 15 residues. CDR3 nucleotide sequence: TGTGCCAGCGCCATCATCGGGACAGGGGCCTACGAGCAGTACTTC. Amino acid sequence: CASAIIGTGAYEQYF.

The V gene is TRBV7-2, the J gene TRBJ2-7, with D tentatively TRBD1 or TRBD2 (5 bases each). The germline CDR1 and CDR2 sequences are SGHTA and FQGNSA. Between the trimmed V and J ends, which lost 2 bases and 4 bases, there was a span of 15 bases. This CDR3 is 15 amino acids long. CDR3 bases: TGTGCCAGCAGCTTATTTGGGGCGCGGGTATACGAGCAGTACTTC. Translating gives CASSLFGARVYEQYF.

The chain has TRBV19 and TRBJ2-1, with 8 bases aligning to TRBD1. With 7 bases clipped from V and 5 bases from J, the junction kept 13 bases outside the gene matches. The CDR3 spans 16 residues. Germline V lookup: CDR1 LNHDA, CDR2 SQIVND (reference sequence). The CDR3 sequence is CASNPTGGPMHNEQFF. CDR3 nucleotide sequence: TGTGCCAGTAACCCCACAGGGGGGCCCATGCACAATGAGCAGTTCTTC.

The chain links TRBV4-1 to TRBJ2-3; TRBD1 matches at 8 bases. J gave up 1 base and V 4 bases, and 7 bases lay outside the gene matches. CDR3 length: 16 residues. In germline, CDR1 is MGHRA, CDR2 YSYEKL. CDR3 region: CASSPQPGQGTDTQYF. In DNA form, the CDR3 reads TGCGCCAGCAGCCCGCAGCCGGGACAGGGCACAGATACGCAGTATTTT.

The rearrangement joins TRBV6-6 to TRBJ2-5; 9 nucleotides agree with TRBD1. Germline CDR1 MNHNY, CDR2 SVGAGI (reference sequence). V was clipped by 4 bases and J by 2 bases; unmatched bases: 2. This CDR3 contains 14 residues. The CDR3 protein is CASSWGTGQETQYF. The CDR3 nucleotides are TGTGCCAGCAGTTGGGGGACAGGGCAAGAGACCCAGTACTTC.

In DNA form, the CDR3 reads TGTGCTAGTGGTTTGGAAATCGGGAGTAGGAAAGACACCGGGGAGCTGTTTTTT. It translates to CASGLEIGSRKDTGELFF. The chain joins TRBV12-5 to TRBJ2-2, with D possibly TRBD2 on 6 matching bases. Germline values: CDR1 LGHNT, CDR2 FRNRAP. V dropped 1 base and J dropped 3 bases, with 18 bases sitting between them. The CDR3 extends over 18 amino acids.

This clone was found once. V gene TRBV11-2 combines with J gene TRBJ2-2; 7 bases are shared with TRBD2. V shed 0 bases, J shed 8 bases, and the junction held 12 bases outside the gene matches. The CDR3 contains 17 residues. CDR1 and CDR2 (germline): SGHAT, FQNNGV. DNA of the CDR3: TGTGCCAGCAGCTTAGATCAGTGGGAGGGCCGATCAGGGGAGCTGTTTTTT. Translation: CASSLDQWEGRSGELFF.

This chain joins TRBV28 and TRBJ2-7; D gene unclear. V lost 6 bases and J 4 bases, leaving 13 bases between the germline ends. This CDR3 has 13 amino acids. CDR1 is MDHEN, CDR2 SYDVKM, per germline. CDR3 amino acids: CASRRTVVYEQYF. CDR3 coding DNA: TGTGCCAGCAGGAGAACTGTGGTTTACGAGCAGTACTTC.

The chain carries TRBV5-1 and TRBJ1-2; D uncertain. The CDR3 totals 14 residues. V was shortened by 2 bases and J by 4 bases, with 12 bases between the two germline ends. Germline CDR1 is SGHRS and CDR2 is YFSETQ. The CDR3 DNA sequence: TGCGCCAGCAGCTTTAACACGCCGTCCTATGGCTACACCTTC. This codes for CASSFNTPSYGYTF.

This chain connects TRBV2 to TRBJ1-1; no firm D call. The CDR3 is 15 amino acids. CDR1 and CDR2 (germline): SNHLY, FYNNEI. Trimming pared 8 bases from V and 1 base from J, leaving 17 bases between. The CDR3 region has the DNA TGTGCCAGCGACCGACTTCGCCCTCAGAACACTGAAGCTTTCTTT. Amino acid sequence: CASDRLRPQNTEAFF.

The chain links TRBV19 to TRBJ2-7; TRBD2 agrees at 8 bases. The CDR3 is 15 residues long. Germline V CDR1 and CDR2: LNHDA, SQIVND (reference sequence). The V gene end was trimmed by 5 bases and the J gene end by 9 bases; junction bases not matched to a gene: 15. The CDR3 DNA reads TGTGCCAGTAGTCCGGATAGCGATCTAGCGGGTCTGCAGTACTTC. Translated, it gives CASSPDSDLAGLQYF.

CDR3 sequence (DNA): TGTGCCATCAGTGAAGTGGGCTACGAGCAGTACTTC. Translation: CAISEVGYEQYF. The V gene is TRBV10-3, the J gene TRBJ2-7; unclear D gene. The germline gives CDR1 ENHRY, CDR2 SYGVKD. The CDR3 sequence is 12 residues long. The V end lost 3 bases, the J end lost 3 bases, and 6 bases lay between the germline ends.

The V and J genes are TRBV9 and TRBJ1-2; D is perhaps TRBD1 (6 bases). The CDR3 is 14 amino acids. The germline gives CDR1 SGDLS, CDR2 YYNGEE. V lost 3 bases and J lost 4, with 13 bases in between. DNA of the CDR3: TGTGCCAGCAGCGGAAGGGGGGGAGGCTATGGCTACACCTTC. This codes for CASSGRGGGYGYTF.

The chain couples TRBV27 to TRBJ2-7, with D unresolved. Germline loops: CDR1 MNHEY, CDR2 SMNVEV (reference sequence). CDR3 length equals 13 residues. Trimming cost V 3 bases and J 6 bases, with 12 bases left between them. Here the CDR3 DNA reads TGTGCCAGCAGTTTTTACGCCGCCGGCGAGCAGTACTTC. This gives the protein CASSFYAAGEQYF.

The rearrangement joins TRBV5-1 to TRBJ2-3; 8 bases agree with TRBD2. This CDR3 region has 14 residues. Germline lookup yields CDR1 SGHRS and CDR2 YFSETQ. V trimming: 6 bases; J trimming: 6 bases; junction bases outside the gene matches: 9. The CDR3 sequence: CASKLAELGDTQYF. As DNA, the CDR3 is TGCGCCAGCAAACTAGCGGAACTCGGGGATACGCAGTATTTT.

J is TRBJ1-1 and V is TRBV14, with D unresolved. Germline assignment: CDR1 SGHDN and CDR2 FVKESK. V dropped 0 bases and J dropped 4 bases, with 6 bases sitting between them. This CDR3 region has 13 residues. This CDR3 is CASSQDRSTEAFF. As DNA, the CDR3 is TGTGCCAGCAGCCAAGATCGGTCCACTGAAGCTTTCTTT. The full variable domain, completed using reference TRBV14 and TRBJ1-1, is EAGVTQFPSHSVIEKGQTVTLRCDPISGHDNLYWYRRVMGKEIKFLLHFVKESKQDESGMPNNRFLAERTGGTYSTLKVQPAELEDSGVYFCASSQDRSTEAFFGQGTRLTVV.

The chain joins TRBV27 to TRBJ2-2, with 10 bases fitting TRBD2. V was clipped by 4 bases and J by 7 bases; unmatched bases: 9. Germline values: CDR1 MNHEY, CDR2 SMNVEV (reference sequence). CDR3 size: 16 residues. The CDR3 sequence: CASSSRLAGAVGELFF. The CDR3 DNA sequence: TGTGCCAGCAGTTCCCGGCTAGCGGGAGCGGTCGGGGAGCTGTTTTTT.

The chain employs TRBV29-1 and TRBJ1-5, with D unclear. The V and J ends lost 7 bases and 7 bases respectively, with 14 bases between them. The CDR3 consists of 12 residues. Per the germline V gene, CDR1 is SQVTM and CDR2 is ANQGSEA. CDR3 nucleotide sequence: TGCAGCGCTGGTGATTTCTTGCAGCCCCAGCATTTT. It specifies CSAGDFLQPQHF.

This clone appeared once. The V gene is TRBV2, the J gene TRBJ1-4, with a tentative D call TRBD1 (6 bases). Trimming took off 3 bases at V and 8 bases at J, with 16 bases between the two ends. Germline V CDR1 and CDR2: SNHLY, FYNNEI. The CDR3 loop spans 15 amino acids. CDR3 protein: CASSEATGRDEKLFF. The CDR3 bases are TGTGCCAGCAGTGAGGCGACAGGACGGGACGAAAAACTGTTTTTT.